This T cell receptor (beta chain) is drawn from a study of shared clonotypes between healthy human individuals. CD45RO-negative, CCR7-selected cells formed the naive CD8 fraction, which excluded terminally differentiated effector memory CD45RA+ cells. Sequencing used immunoSEQ multiplex PCR; TCRdb keeps in-frame clones, though not all of them. The table records about 870,000 clones, almost 95% of them present only once. The clonotype originates from a man aged 30-40 years in good health. Sequenced input: naive CD8+ T cells sorted from blood.

The CDR3 nucleotides read TGTGCCAGCAGTACGGGTCTGGCGGGAGGAACCTACAATGAGCAGTTCTTC. Translation gives CASSTGLAGGTYNEQFF. The rearrangement uses TRBV28 and TRBJ2-1, with 8 bases matching TRBD2. CDR1 is MDHEN, CDR2 SYDVKM, per germline. There are 17 residues in the CDR3. J lost 2 bases, V lost 5 bases, and 11 bases had no gene match.